Listed here are 11 T cell receptor beta chains from one sample, sequenced in a study of T cell responses to AZD1222 COVID-19 vaccine. The method was immunoSEQ multiplex PCR; TCRdb's version includes in-frame clones alone and lacks a portion of them. The sample contains 90,000 to 150,000 clones, approximately 85% of which appear only once. The source was peripheral blood, collected on day 0 of AZD1222 vaccination. The receptors shown here come from an adult in good health.

A single count supports this clone. The gene calls are TRBV28 and TRBJ1-2; 10 positions agree with TRBD1. Trimming at V came to 6 bases and at J to 8 bases, leaving 12 bases not matched to a gene. Germline-derived CDR1 and CDR2 are MDHEN and SYDVKM. The CDR3 has 15 residues. CDR3 DNA sequence: TGTGCCAGCAGGTCCCCCACCGGACAGGGGGTAGGCTACACCTTC. Amino acids: CASRSPTGQGVGYTF.

The chain has TRBV5-6 and TRBJ1-4, with a possible D match to TRBD1 (5 bases). In germline, CDR1 is SGHDT, CDR2 YYEEEE. CDR3 length: 14 residues. Trimming took 4 bases from V and 5 from J, leaving 12 bases between them. CDR3 region: CASSTLWDNEKLFF. The CDR3 DNA reads as TGTGCCAGCAGCACTCTCTGGGACAATGAAAAACTGTTTTTT. Full variable domain (remainder filled in from reference TRBV5-6 and TRBJ1-4): DAGVTQSPTHLIKTRGQQVTLRCSPKSGHDTVSWYQQALGQGPQFIFQYYEEEERQRGNFPDRFSGHQFPNYSSELNVNALLLGDSALYLCASSTLWDNEKLFFGSGTQLSVL.

This chain joins TRBV11-2 and TRBJ2-1; the D is unclear. Trimming pared 3 bases from V and 10 bases from J, leaving 4 bases between. The germline gives CDR1 SGHAT, CDR2 FQNNGV. The CDR3 length is 10 residues. CDR3 sequence: CASSLREQFF. As DNA, the CDR3 is TGTGCCAGCAGCTTGAGGGAGCAGTTCTTC.

V gene TRBV9 combines with J gene TRBJ1-2; possibly TRBD1 for D (6 bases). Looked up from germline, CDR1 is SGDLS and CDR2 is YYNGEE. The CDR3 sequence is 15 residues long. Trimming removed 1 base from V and 7 bases from J, with 17 bases in between. CDR3 sequence reads: CASSVSGSGEGGYTF. The CDR3 DNA reads as TGTGCCAGCAGCGTATCTGGGTCAGGGGAGGGTGGCTACACCTTC.

The gene calls are TRBV12-3 or TRBV12-4 and TRBJ2-1; D is uncertain. The germline V and J ends were trimmed by 10 bases and 12 bases, with 16 bases remaining between them. The CDR3 runs to 11 residues. The CDR3 loop reads CAISLGYRQFF. The CDR3 nucleotides read TGTGCCATTTCCCTCGGCTACCGGCAGTTCTTC.

This clone was observed a single time. V and J are TRBV12-3 or TRBV12-4 and TRBJ1-6; no clear D. V shed 5 bases and J shed 10 bases, with 9 bases lying between them. The CDR3 has 12 residues. The CDR3 bases are TGTGCCAGCAGTCCCGCCCGCTCACCCCTCCACTTT. This codes for CASSPARSPLHF.

CDR3 DNA sequence: TGTGCCAGCAGCGTAGGACTGAGGTGGGGCAGCTCTGGAAACACCATATATTTT. Translation: CASSVGLRWGSSGNTIYF. This chain uses TRBV9 with TRBJ1-3; D is perhaps TRBD1 (5 bases). CDR3 length: 18 residues. V was clipped by 0 bases and J by 0 bases, with 16 bases between them. Germline values: CDR1 SGDLS, CDR2 YYNGEE.

This clone has just one count. The genes are TRBV18 and TRBJ2-3; D possibly corresponds to TRBD1 (6 bases). The CDR3 length is 15 residues. Trimming stripped 6 bases from V and 2 bases from J, with 15 bases between. Germline V gene data show CDR1 as KGHSH and CDR2 as LQKENI. The CDR3 is CASSPLRGFTDTQYF. As DNA, the CDR3 is TGTGCCAGCTCGCCCCTTAGGGGGTTCACAGATACGCAGTATTTT.

This clone has only a few counts. The chain links TRBV5-8 to TRBJ1-6, with TRBD1 as a possible D gene (5 bases). The CDR3 loop spans 13 amino acids. Between the trimmed V and J ends, which lost 4 bases and 11 bases, there was a span of 13 bases. The germline V gene encodes CDR1 SGHTS and CDR2 YDEGEE. CDR3 DNA sequence: TGTGCCAGCAGCCCTGTCCGGGGGACACCCCTCCACTTT. It specifies CASSPVRGTPLHF.

This rearrangement joins TRBV29-1 to TRBJ2-1, with D uncertain. The CDR3 runs 12 residues. Germline CDR1 reads SQVTM; CDR2 reads ANQGSEA. V lost 3 bases and J lost 7, with 10 bases in between. The CDR3 nucleotides are TGCAGCGTTGAGCGAGCGATAAATGAGCAGTTCTTC. It translates to CSVERAINEQFF.

In the case of this clone: At one end the junction does not follow the germline gene, possibly because of a read error. The chain joins TRBV11-2 to TRBJ2-7; D remains ambiguous. The CDR3 spans 13 residues. Looked up from germline, CDR1 is SGHAT and CDR2 is FQNNGV. The CDR3 DNA sequence: TGTGCCAGCAGCCTAGAACTGGACTACGAGCAGTACTTC. This codes for CASSLELDYEQYF.